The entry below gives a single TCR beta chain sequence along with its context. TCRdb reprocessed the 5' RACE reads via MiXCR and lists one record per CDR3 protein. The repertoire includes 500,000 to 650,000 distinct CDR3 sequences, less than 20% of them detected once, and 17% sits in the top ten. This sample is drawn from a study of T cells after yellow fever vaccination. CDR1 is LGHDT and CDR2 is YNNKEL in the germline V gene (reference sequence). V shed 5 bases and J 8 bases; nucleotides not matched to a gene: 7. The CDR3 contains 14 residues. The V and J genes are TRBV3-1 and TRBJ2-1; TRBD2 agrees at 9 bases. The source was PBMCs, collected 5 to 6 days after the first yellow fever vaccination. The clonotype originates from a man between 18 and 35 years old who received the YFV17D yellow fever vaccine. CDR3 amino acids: CASSFNSGGDEQFF. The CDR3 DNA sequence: TGTGCCAGCAGCTTCAATAGCGGGGGCGATGAGCAGTTCTTC.